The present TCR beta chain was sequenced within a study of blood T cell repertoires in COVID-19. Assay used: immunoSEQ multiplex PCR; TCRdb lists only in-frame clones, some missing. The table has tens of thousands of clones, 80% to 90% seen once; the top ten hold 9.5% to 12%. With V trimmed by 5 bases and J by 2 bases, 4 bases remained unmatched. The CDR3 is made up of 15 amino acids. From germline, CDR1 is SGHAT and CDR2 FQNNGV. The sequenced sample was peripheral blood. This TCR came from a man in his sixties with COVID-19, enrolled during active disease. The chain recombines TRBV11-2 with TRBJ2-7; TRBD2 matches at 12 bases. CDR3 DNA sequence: TGTGCCAGCAGCCCCGGACTAGCGGGAACCTACGAGCAGTACTTC. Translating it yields CASSPGLAGTYEQYF.